This passage covers 15 T cell receptor beta chains from one sample sequenced in a study of T-cell reconstitution after alpha-beta-depleted transplantation in children. Unique molecular identifiers tagged the TCRbeta library. MiXCR, run by TCRdb on the PCR reads, gives a single entry per CDR3 protein. The data show 750,000 to 950,000 distinct CDR3 sequences, around 15% seen once. This specimen consisted of PBMCs, mostly from graft donor cells, obtained 360 days after TCRalphabeta/CD19-depleted stem cell transplant. The receptors were sampled from a male patient aged 5 to 17 who had a stem cell transplant for acute lymphoblastic leukemia, so the T cells may come from the graft donor.

This clonotype turned up a few times. The genes are TRBV10-3 and TRBJ1-2; D unresolved. V was clipped by 3 bases and J by 2 bases, with 7 bases between them. The CDR3 is 13 residues long. Germline CDR1 ENHRY, CDR2 SYGVKD. CDR3 bases: TGTGCCATCAGTGAAGACGGGAACTATGGCTACACCTTC. This encodes CAISEDGNYGYTF.

In nucleotides, the CDR3 is TGTGCCACCAGTGATTGGCCCCGGACACACGAGCAGTTCTTC. Protein: CATSDWPRTHEQFF. The genes are TRBV24-1 and TRBJ2-1, with TRBD1 as a possible D gene (5 bases). This CDR3 region has 14 residues. CDR1 and CDR2 (germline): KGHDR, SFDVKD. Deletions cut 2 bases from V and 10 bases from J, with 14 bases between.

This clonotype appeared a few times. The chain couples TRBV5-1 to TRBJ2-1, with D hard to call. The V end lost 5 bases, the J end lost 11 bases, and 23 bases lay between the germline ends. This CDR3 contains 15 residues. The germline gives CDR1 SGHRS, CDR2 YFSETQ. The CDR3 DNA follows: TGCGCCAGCAGTAGAGCCCAAGGAAGATTTGCTCAGCAGTTCTTC. This encodes CASSRAQGRFAQQFF.

This clonotype was counted ten times or more. The chain links TRBV7-2 to TRBJ2-5; the match to TRBD2 covers 7 bases. Germline V gene lookup returns CDR1 SGHTA and CDR2 FQGNSA. Trimming at V came to 2 bases and at J to 5 bases, leaving 11 bases not matched to a gene. The CDR3 totals 16 residues. The DNA of the CDR3 is TGTGCCAGCAGCTTACTAGGCGGGAGTGTGGGGGAGACCCAGTACTTC. The encoded protein is CASSLLGGSVGETQYF. Complete variable domain (other parts from reference TRBV7-2 and TRBJ2-5): GAGVSQSPSNKVTEKGKDVELRCDPISGHTALYWYRQSLGQGLEFLIYFQGNSAPDKSGLPSDRFSAERTGGSVSTLTIQRTQQEDSAVYLCASSLLGGSVGETQYFGPGTRLLVL.

The chain recombines TRBV11-2 with TRBJ1-1, with 8 bases identical to TRBD1. Germline CDR1 reads SGHAT; CDR2 reads FQNNGV. With 4 bases clipped from V and 4 bases from J, the junction kept 5 bases outside the gene matches. This CDR3 is built from 14 residues. CDR3 nucleotide sequence: TGTGCCAGCAGCTCCAGACAGGGGCCCACTGAAGCTTTCTTT. It specifies CASSSRQGPTEAFF.

V usage is TRBV5-1 and J usage is TRBJ1-2; D is uncertain. V was trimmed by 2 bases and J by 8 bases, leaving 13 bases between them. There are 13 residues in the CDR3. CDR1 SGHRS and CDR2 YFSETQ come from the germline V gene. CDR3 in amino acids: CASSFRLRRGYTF. CDR3 bases: TGCGCCAGCAGCTTCCGACTGCGGCGCGGCTACACCTTC.

The J gene is TRBJ2-7, the V gene TRBV12-3 or TRBV12-4; tentative D call: TRBD1 (5 bases). CDR3 length: 14 amino acids. V lost 5 bases and J 4 bases, leaving 15 bases between the germline ends. CDR3 nucleotides: TGTGCCAGCAGTCGCGACAGTCCCCATTACGAGCAGTACTTC. Translation gives CASSRDSPHYEQYF.

The V call is TRBV4-1, the J call TRBJ2-1; 10 bases line up with TRBD2. V trimming: 1 base; J trimming: 9 bases; junction bases outside the gene matches: 6. In germline, CDR1 is MGHRA, CDR2 YSYEKL. This CDR3 is built from 15 residues. The CDR3 nucleotides read TGCGCCAGCAGCCAAGTACCTAGCGGGAGTGCTGAGCAGTTCTTC. Translation gives CASSQVPSGSAEQFF.

The sample holds many counts of this clonotype. The chain carries TRBV5-6 and TRBJ1-5; D is possibly TRBD1 (6 bases). V gave up 1 base and J gave up 2 bases, with 10 bases separating them. Germline CDR1 reads SGHDT; CDR2 reads YYEEEE. This CDR3 is 15 amino acids long. CDR3 loop: CASSLTQGGNQPQHF. As DNA, the CDR3 is TGTGCCAGCAGCTTGACACAGGGCGGCAATCAGCCCCAGCATTTT.

This clonotype was detected only a few times. This chain links TRBV5-1 with TRBJ1-1; D gene unclear. The CDR3 sequence is 19 residues long. CDR1 is SGHRS and CDR2 is YFSETQ in the germline V gene. The V and J ends lost 4 bases and 9 bases respectively, with 34 bases between them. Here the CDR3 DNA reads TGCGCCAGCAGCCTGGTAGGAAGTATGGTTGGCAGGACGGCACGGAAAGCTTTCTTT. Protein: CASSLVGSMVGRTARKAFF.

This clonotype was seen many times. V usage is TRBV11-1 and J usage is TRBJ2-1, with TRBD2 as a possible D gene (6 bases). The germline V and J ends were trimmed by 1 base and 8 bases, with 24 bases remaining between them. The CDR3 runs 18 residues. Germline loops: CDR1 SGHAT, CDR2 FQDESV (reference sequence). CDR3 sequence reads: CASSLGRVLKEGPHEQFF. Written as DNA, the CDR3 is TGTGCCAGCAGCTTAGGGAGGGTTCTTAAAGAGGGTCCCCATGAGCAGTTCTTC.

This clonotype has ten or more counts. This chain connects TRBV5-1 to TRBJ2-1, with D perhaps being TRBD1 or TRBD2 (6 bases each). The CDR3 length is 14 residues. From germline, CDR1 is SGHRS and CDR2 YFSETQ. V shed 5 bases and J shed 1 base, with 10 bases lying between them. CDR3 in DNA: TGCGCCAGCAGGGAGGGGGAGTCCTACAATGAGCAGTTCTTC. This sequence encodes CASREGESYNEQFF.

This clonotype has more than one count but fewer than ten. V usage is TRBV7-9 and J usage is TRBJ1-1, with D uncertain. This CDR3 has 10 residues. Germline CDR1 SEHNR, CDR2 FQNEAQ (reference sequence). Trimming removed 5 bases from V and 8 bases from J, with 6 bases in between. The CDR3 DNA is TGTGCCAGCAGCGAGAGAGAAGCTTTCTTT. Its translation is CASSEREAFF.

V usage is TRBV4-1 and J usage is TRBJ1-1; 7 bases fit TRBD1. V gave up 0 bases and J gave up 0 bases; unmatched junction bases: 4. Germline CDR1 and CDR2: MGHRA and YSYEKL. The CDR3 length is 16 residues. Written as DNA, the CDR3 is TGCGCCAGCAGCCAAGACGGACAGGAGCTGAACACTGAAGCTTTCTTT. This gives the protein CASSQDGQELNTEAFF.

This clonotype was seen at least ten times. The chain uses TRBV7-9 and TRBJ2-5, with TRBD1 matching 10 bases. The CDR3 sequence is 17 residues long. The J segment lost 5 bases and the V segment lost 5 bases, leaving 14 bases of the junction unmatched. The V gene's germline CDR1 is SEHNR and CDR2 FQNEAQ (reference sequence). The CDR3: CASSIRQGASVTETQYF. DNA of the CDR3: TGTGCCAGCAGCATACGACAGGGGGCTTCGGTTACGGAGACCCAGTACTTC.